A selection of T cell receptor beta chains follows, all from one sample in a study of spatial heterogeneity in lung cancer. MiXCR, applied by TCRdb to the 5' RACE reads, yields one record per CDR3 protein. The top ten hold approximately 23% of the sample, which has roughly 6,000 distinct CDR3 sequences, approximately 4.8% seen once. The sequencing used lung tumor tissue, collected at surgery. The receptors were gathered from a male donor with early-stage non-small cell lung cancer. Both conserved end residues are part of each CDR3. Each record gives: clone size, V gene, D gene, J gene, CDR3 protein, CDR3 DNA. The D gene is left open where the match is weak. Expanded clones get a size class; other rows say once, few or many, or leave the size out.

size: many; V: TRBV12-5; D: .; J: TRBJ2-1; CDR3: CASPAGNYNEQFF; DNA: TGTGCTAGTCCTGCGGGAAATTACAATGAGCAGTTCTTC
size: many; V: TRBV4-2; D: .; J: TRBJ2-2; CDR3: CASSQDPSRTGELFF; DNA: TGTGCCAGCAGCCAAGATCCCTCTAGAACCGGGGAGCTGTTTTTT
size: medium-sized; V: TRBV20-1; D: TRBD2; J: TRBJ2-3; CDR3: CSAPRVAGSGSDTQYF; DNA: TGCAGTGCTCCAAGGGTAGCGGGATCGGGTTCGGATACGCAGTATTTT
size: many; V: TRBV7-3; D: TRBD1; J: TRBJ2-5; CDR3: CASSWDRGETQYF; DNA: TGTGCCAGCAGCTGGGACAGGGGAGAGACCCAGTACTTC
size: many; V: TRBV7-9; D: .; J: TRBJ1-1; CDR3: CASSLRAGRTHIEAFF; DNA: TGTGCCAGCAGCTTAAGGGCTGGGCGGACGCATATTGAAGCTTTCTTT
size: medium-sized; V: TRBV7-3; D: .; J: TRBJ2-1; CDR3: CASSLVWGNEQFF; DNA: TGTGCCAGCAGCTTAGTGTGGGGCAATGAGCAGTTCTTC
size: large; V: TRBV12-3/TRBV12-4; D: .; J: TRBJ1-1; CDR3: CASRAGSWSSEAFF; DNA: TGTGCCAGCAGAGCCGGGTCTTGGAGCTCTGAAGCTTTCTTT
size: many; V: TRBV5-5; D: .; J: TRBJ2-7; CDR3: CASSFGYEQYF; DNA: TGTGCCAGCAGCTTTGGCTACGAGCAGTACTTC
size: medium-sized; V: TRBV12-3/TRBV12-4; D: TRBD1; J: TRBJ2-7; CDR3: CASTQGQGLSYEQYF; DNA: TGTGCCAGCACCCAGGGACAGGGGTTGTCCTACGAGCAGTACTTC
size: .; V: TRBV2; D: .; J: TRBJ2-6; CDR3: CASSGRRGASSGANVLTF; DNA: TGTGCCAGCAGTGGTAGGCGCGGGGCGAGCTCTGGGGCCAACGTCCTGACTTTC
size: many; V: TRBV5-1; D: .; J: TRBJ2-5; CDR3: CASSLRETETQYF; DNA: TGCGCCAGCAGCTTGCGCGAAACGGAGACCCAGTACTTC
size: few; V: TRBV6-2/TRBV6-3; D: .; J: TRBJ2-1; CDR3: CASSSGGITEQFF; DNA: TGTGCCAGCAGTTCCGGGGGTATTACTGAGCAGTTCTTC
size: many; V: TRBV12-3/TRBV12-4; D: .; J: TRBJ2-1; CDR3: CASSRGGMNEQFF; DNA: TGTGCCAGCTCGAGGGGGGGGATGAATGAGCAGTTCTTC
size: many; V: TRBV9; D: .; J: TRBJ2-3; CDR3: CASSVTGLQADTQYF; DNA: TGTGCCAGCAGCGTAACCGGGCTTCAAGCAGATACGCAGTATTTT
size: many; V: TRBV20-1; D: .; J: TRBJ2-1; CDR3: CSARGGRDSYNEQFF; DNA: TGCAGTGCTAGAGGAGGCAGGGATTCCTACAATGAGCAGTTCTTC
size: many; V: TRBV7-9; D: TRBD1; J: TRBJ1-4; CDR3: CASSQSRTGPEKLFF; DNA: TGTGCCAGCAGCCAATCCAGGACAGGGCCTGAAAAACTGTTTTTT
size: medium-sized; V: TRBV30; D: TRBD2; J: TRBJ2-1; CDR3: CAWRLGSLAGDEQFF; DNA: TGTGCCTGGAGGTTGGGATCGCTAGCGGGAGATGAGCAGTTCTTC
size: many; V: TRBV9; D: .; J: TRBJ2-5; CDR3: CASSSPFLGETQYF; DNA: TGTGCCAGCAGCTCACCCTTCTTAGGAGAGACCCAGTACTTC
size: many; V: TRBV18; D: TRBD1; J: TRBJ1-4; CDR3: CASSPRYRGGEKLFF; DNA: TGTGCCAGCTCACCACGATACAGGGGTGGTGAAAAACTGTTTTTT
size: many; V: TRBV6-1; D: .; J: TRBJ2-3; CDR3: CASSEVGEDTQYF; DNA: TGTGCCAGCAGTGAAGTAGGAGAAGATACGCAGTATTTT